This T cell receptor beta chain stems from a study of T cells in women clearing cervical HPV infection. As for the study in general: Case blood was drawn when the lesion was first found; control blood after infection became undetectable. Only a few women had HLA typing results available.

The data were produced by immunoSEQ multiplex PCR, yet TCRdb's version contains in-frame clones alone and is incomplete. The repertoire table contains fewer than 30,000 clones. A word on this clone: The sequence runs out 3 residues before the end of the CDR3; the remainder is reconstructed from the germline J gene.

The V and J ends lost 5 bases and 6 bases, in that order; junction bases with no gene match: 9. The CDR3 runs 15 residues. Per the germline V gene, CDR1 is SEHNR and CDR2 is FQNEAQ (reference sequence). The clonotype was recovered from a woman aged 18 to 69 with a cervical HPV16 infection that either progressed to CIN3+ or cleared (not recorded which). This chain joins TRBV7-9 and TRBJ2-1; 8 positions agree with TRBD2. The specimen sequenced was blood buffy coat. CDR3 DNA (partial): TGTGCCAGCAGCCGCCCGGGACTAGGCACCAATGAG. Protein sequence: CASSRPGLGTNE. The full CDR3 sequence reads CASSRPGLGTNEQFF.